Below are 23 T cell receptor beta chains sequenced from a single sample in a study of blood T cells in healthy people across ages. Alongside a J-beta primer mix, a sample-barcoded 5' primer served in a second PCR lasting roughly 6 to 12 cycles. TCRdb redid the calling of the 5' RACE reads with MiXCR, one entry per CDR3 protein. The sample has about 1.8 million distinct CDR3 sequences; just under 50% are singletons. Sequencing used blood. These receptors were collected from a woman aged 40 to 50 in good health.

The chain combines TRBV27 with TRBJ2-3, with 8 bases matching TRBD1. Germline V lookup: CDR1 MNHEY, CDR2 SMNVEV (reference sequence). The ends lost 5 bases at V and 5 bases at J; junction bases unmatched: 18. The CDR3 is 18 amino acids. The CDR3 loop reads CASSAHPRGLLIRDTQYF. The CDR3 DNA is TGTGCCAGCAGTGCCCATCCCAGGGGGCTTTTGATCCGAGATACGCAGTATTTT.

This clonotype appeared a few times. DNA for the CDR3: TGTGCCAGCAGCCAAGGGGGACAGCAGTTCTTC. Protein: CASSQGGQQFF. The V and J genes are TRBV3-1 and TRBJ2-1; D may be TRBD1 or TRBD2 (5 bases each). The CDR3 consists of 11 residues. V was trimmed by 1 base and J by 11 bases, leaving 6 bases between them. CDR1 LGHDT and CDR2 YNNKEL come from the germline V gene (reference sequence).

This rearrangement joins TRBV7-2 to TRBJ2-7; D is undetermined. Germline V gene data show CDR1 as SGHTA and CDR2 as FQGNSA. V lost 6 bases and J 7 bases, leaving 19 bases between the germline ends. The CDR3 length is 14 residues. This chain's CDR3 is CASSKTRTSNEQYF. In DNA, the CDR3 is TGTGCCAGCAGTAAGACGAGGACCAGCAATGAGCAGTACTTC.

The rearrangement links TRBV11-2 to TRBJ2-5; 7 bases line up with TRBD2. The germline gives CDR1 SGHAT, CDR2 FQNNGV. The trim removed 6 bases at V and 4 bases at J, leaving 11 bases unmatched. The CDR3 runs 15 residues. In DNA form, the CDR3 reads TGTGCCAGCAGTCGAGCGGGGACTATCCGAGAGACCCAGTACTTC. It is translated as CASSRAGTIRETQYF. Supplemented by reference TRBV11-2 and TRBJ2-5, the full variable domain reads EAGVAQSPRYKIIEKRQSVAFWCNPISGHATLYWYQQILGQGPKLLIQFQNNGVVDDSQLPKDRFSAERLKGVDSTLKIQPAKLEDSAVYLCASSRAGTIRETQYFGPGTRLLVL.

In regard to this clonotype: This may be a read error, as it is one base from a much larger clone. The genes are TRBV14 and TRBJ1-2; D might be TRBD1 (6 bases). V lost 3 bases, J lost 4 bases, and 9 bases lay in between. Germline V gene lookup returns CDR1 SGHDN and CDR2 FVKESK. The CDR3 spans 13 residues. The CDR3 spells CASSHETGYGYTF. The DNA of the CDR3 is TGTGCCAGCAGCCACGAGACAGGCTATGGCTACACCTTC.

Remarks on this clonotype: The junction differs from germline at one of its ends, possibly a read error. CDR3 DNA sequence: TGTGCCAGCAGCCAAGTCTTTACGCGGGGGGCCTCTAGCACAGGTACGCAGTATTTT. It encodes CASSQVFTRGASSTGTQYF. The chain has TRBV4-2 and TRBJ2-3; 8 nucleotides agree with TRBD2. From germline, CDR1 is LGHNA and CDR2 YNFKEQ. CDR3 length: 19 amino acids.

The table lists this clonotype with many counts. V is TRBV29-1 and J is TRBJ2-5; D might be TRBD2 (5 bases). Trimming shortened V by 3 bases and J by 1 base, and 9 bases separated the two germline ends. From germline, CDR1 is SQVTM and CDR2 ANQGSEA. This CDR3 has 13 amino acids. CDR3 sequence (DNA): TGCAGCGTTGACCTGGACTCCCAAGAGACCCAGTACTTC. This codes for CSVDLDSQETQYF.

The chain recombines TRBV12-3 or TRBV12-4 with TRBJ1-5; D gene unclear. This CDR3 region has 15 residues. The ends were cut back, 4 bases at V and 0 bases at J, with 10 bases in the middle. The CDR3 protein is CASSSYAYSNQPQHF. The CDR3 DNA sequence: TGTGCCAGCAGTTCTTATGCCTATAGCAATCAGCCCCAGCATTTT.

V usage is TRBV5-1 and J usage is TRBJ2-1; TRBD2 is a possible D gene (6 bases). The CDR3 extends over 14 amino acids. CDR1 is SGHRS, CDR2 YFSETQ, per germline. V lost 0 bases, J lost 8 bases, and 12 bases lay in between. This CDR3 is CASSLVSGVDEQFF. The CDR3 region has the DNA TGCGCCAGCAGCTTGGTCTCGGGGGTGGATGAGCAGTTCTTC.

The chain recombines TRBV24-1 with TRBJ2-1; D remains ambiguous. Trimming pared 7 bases from V and 0 bases from J, leaving 9 bases between. Germline-derived CDR1 and CDR2 are KGHDR and SFDVKD. CDR3 size: 14 residues. CDR3 residues: CATSPWSSYNEQFF. CDR3 DNA sequence: TGTGCCACCAGCCCTTGGAGCTCCTACAATGAGCAGTTCTTC.

This clonotype was seen a few times. The chain links TRBV20-1 to TRBJ2-1; 10 bases match TRBD2. Germline V gene lookup returns CDR1 DFQATT and CDR2 SNEGSKA (reference sequence). Germline trimming cut 3 bases from V and 5 bases from J; bases unmatched to any gene: 7. The CDR3 runs to 15 residues. CDR3 DNA sequence: TGCAGTGCTAGTTTCCTTAGCGGGGGGAACAATGAGCAGTTCTTC. It encodes CSASFLSGGNNEQFF.

The chain combines TRBV29-1 with TRBJ2-7, with no clear D. V shed 6 bases and J shed 7 bases, with 19 bases lying between them. The length of the CDR3 is 13 residues. The germline V gene encodes CDR1 SQVTM and CDR2 ANQGSEA. The CDR3 spells CSVSRTDINEQYF. CDR3 sequence (DNA): TGCAGCGTCTCTAGGACGGATATCAATGAGCAGTACTTC.

The rearrangement uses TRBV5-1 and TRBJ2-3; 8 bases map to TRBD2. V shed 0 bases, J shed 3 bases, and the junction held 3 bases outside the gene matches. CDR3 length: 15 amino acids. From germline, CDR1 is SGHRS and CDR2 YFSETQ. Here the CDR3 DNA reads TGCGCCAGCAGCTTGGTAGCGGGAAAAACAGATACGCAGTATTTT. Its translation: CASSLVAGKTDTQYF.

This clonotype occurred a few times. This rearrangement joins TRBV4-3 to TRBJ2-7; the match to TRBD1 covers 9 bases. V trimming: 4 bases; J trimming: 3 bases; junction bases outside the gene matches: 13. The CDR3 loop spans 17 amino acids. Germline loops: CDR1 LGHNA, CDR2 YSLEER. The CDR3 sequence: CASSPQLPGQGFYEQYF. In DNA, the CDR3 is TGCGCCAGCAGCCCACAACTCCCGGGACAGGGATTCTACGAGCAGTACTTC.

This clonotype was counted only a few times. The rearrangement uses TRBV12-3 or TRBV12-4 and TRBJ2-5; TRBD1 agrees at 7 bases. With the DNA end fitting TRBJ2-4 better, the J assignment may be wrong. The CDR3 runs 14 residues. In nucleotides, the CDR3 is TGTGCCAGCAGTGTGACAGGGTCTGGGAACATTCAGTACTTC. Translated, it gives CASSVTGSGNIQYF.

The rearrangement uses TRBV21-1 and TRBJ1-2; the D call of TRBD1 is as the table states it, not checked on the DNA. TRBV21-1 counts as a pseudogene. CDR3 size: 16 residues. The CDR3 DNA reads TGTGCCAGCAGCAAAGCAGGGACAGGGGGCTTAAGCGGCTACACCTTC. It is translated as CASSKAGTGGLSGYTF.

The rearrangement joins TRBV11-2 to TRBJ2-7, with D hard to call. The V gene lost 6 bases and the J gene lost 6 bases, with 21 bases spanning the gap. Germline V lookup: CDR1 SGHAT, CDR2 FQNNGV. This CDR3 spans 15 amino acids. In DNA form, the CDR3 reads TGTGCCAGCAGTAAAGGTGGAGTGTCGGCACGCGAGCAGTACTTC. This gives the protein CASSKGGVSAREQYF.

The chain recombines TRBV5-1 with TRBJ2-1; 8 nucleotides match TRBD1. In germline, CDR1 is SGHRS, CDR2 YFSETQ. V lost 6 bases to trimming and J lost 2 bases; unmatched junction nucleotides: 4. There are 14 residues in the CDR3. The CDR3 is CASKDRGPYNEQFF. The CDR3 DNA is TGCGCCAGCAAAGACAGGGGTCCCTACAATGAGCAGTTCTTC.

The chain carries TRBV6-2 or TRBV6-3 and TRBJ2-2; 8 nucleotides agree with TRBD2. CDR1 and CDR2 from the germline V gene are MNHEY and SVGEGT. CDR3 length equals 12 residues. V shed 7 bases, J shed 6 bases, and the junction held 1 base outside the gene matches. Here the CDR3 DNA reads TGTGCCAGCACGGGGGGGCCCGGGGAGCTGTTTTTT. It is translated as CASTGGPGELFF.

The rearrangement uses TRBV15 and TRBJ1-1, with D possibly being TRBD1 (5 bases). The CDR3 sequence is 14 residues long. Per germline, CDR1 LNHNV and CDR2 YYDKDF (reference sequence). Trimming took 0 bases from V and 3 from J, leaving 8 bases between them. The CDR3 loop is CATSRDGGDTEAFF. DNA of the CDR3: TGTGCCACCAGCAGAGATGGGGGGGACACTGAAGCTTTCTTT.

V gene TRBV4-3 combines with J gene TRBJ2-5; 9 positions match TRBD2. CDR1 and CDR2 from the germline V gene are LGHNA and YSLEER. The CDR3 covers 15 residues. After removal of 5 bases from V and 11 bases from J, the junction contained 15 bases not matched to a gene. In nucleotides, the CDR3 is TGCGCCAGCAGCAAAGCGGGGGGACTATACAATGAGCAGTACTTC. This codes for CASSKAGGLYNEQYF.

The chain combines TRBV9 with TRBJ2-3; D gene unclear. This CDR3 has 13 amino acids. Trimming took 5 bases from V and 2 from J, leaving 9 bases between them. Germline V lookup: CDR1 SGDLS, CDR2 YYNGEE. CDR3 bases: TGTGCCAGCAGGGCATCCGACACAGATACGCAGTATTTT. Translating gives CASRASDTDTQYF. The variable domain in full, with the rest retrieved from reference TRBV9 and TRBJ2-3, is DSGVTQTPKHLITATGQRVTLRCSPRSGDLSVYWYQQSLDQGLQFLIQYYNGEERAKGNILERFSAQQFPDLHSELNLSSLELGDSALYFCASRASDTDTQYFGPGTRLTVL.

The chain combines TRBV27 with TRBJ2-3; TRBD2 matches at 11 bases. The J segment lost 5 bases and the V segment lost 7 bases, leaving 5 bases of the junction unmatched. CDR3 length equals 14 residues. Germline CDR1 is MNHEY and CDR2 is SMNVEV (reference sequence). The CDR3 protein is CASMEGLAVDTQYF. The CDR3, as DNA: TGTGCCAGCATGGAGGGACTAGCGGTAGATACGCAGTATTTT.